This T cell receptor (beta chain) was profiled in a study of blood T cell repertoires in COVID-19. Original processing notes: Estimation of nucleated cell counts was performed using reference gene primer amplification. TCRdb keeps only in-frame clones here, not all; method: immunoSEQ multiplex PCR. From that table come the V and J calls and clone size; the DNA was used to work out D and trimming. This table has tens of thousands of clones, around 81% appearing once. This CDR3 has 17 residues. With 2 bases removed from V and 2 bases from J, the gap between germline ends came to 15 bases. Per germline, CDR1 LGHDT and CDR2 YNNKEL (reference sequence).

The sequenced material came from peripheral blood. V gene TRBV3-1 (or the pseudogene TRBV3-2) combines with J gene TRBJ1-4; D is ambiguous. The sequence was obtained from an older woman with acute or convalescent COVID-19. The CDR3 sequence is CASSQTGSAPTNEKLFF. The CDR3 coding sequence is TGTGCCAGCAGCCAAACCGGTTCCGCCCCGACTAATGAAAAACTGTTTTTT.